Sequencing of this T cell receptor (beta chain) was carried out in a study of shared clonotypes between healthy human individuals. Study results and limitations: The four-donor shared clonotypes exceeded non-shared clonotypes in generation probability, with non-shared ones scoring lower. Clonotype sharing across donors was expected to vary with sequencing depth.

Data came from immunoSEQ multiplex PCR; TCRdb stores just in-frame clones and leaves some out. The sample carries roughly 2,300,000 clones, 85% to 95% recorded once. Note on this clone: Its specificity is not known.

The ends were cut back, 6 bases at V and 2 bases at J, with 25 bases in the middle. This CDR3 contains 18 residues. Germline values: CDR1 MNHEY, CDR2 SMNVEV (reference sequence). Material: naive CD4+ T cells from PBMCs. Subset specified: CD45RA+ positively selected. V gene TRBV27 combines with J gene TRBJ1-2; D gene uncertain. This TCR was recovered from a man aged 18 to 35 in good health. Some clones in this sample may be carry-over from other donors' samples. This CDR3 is CASSATFTGFLSNYGYTF. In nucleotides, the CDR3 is TGTGCCAGCAGCGCTACCTTTACGGGTTTCTTATCCAACTATGGCTACACCTTC.